The next 23 T cell receptor beta chains were all read from a single sample in a study of T cell changes during pregnancy in multiple sclerosis. TCRdb's copy holds only in-frame clones and misses some; the assay was immunoSEQ multiplex PCR. The sample comprises 50,000 to 60,000 clones, about nine tenths of which are singletons, and 1.8% rests with the top ten. The source was peripheral blood, collected after pregnancy. These receptors were collected from a female donor with multiple sclerosis, enrolled in a pregnancy study.

The CDR3 nucleotides are TGTGCCAGCAGCCTGGGACTAGCGGGCAACAATGAGCAGTTCTTC. Residues: CASSLGLAGNNEQFF. V and J are TRBV7-2 and TRBJ2-1; 12 bases match TRBD2. The CDR3 totals 15 residues. Germline V gene sequence: CDR1 SGHTA, CDR2 FQGNSA. Germline trimming cut 5 bases from V and 5 bases from J; bases unmatched to any gene: 4.

This clone appeared many times. This CDR3 is CASSWATTEKLFF. The DNA of the CDR3 is TGTGCCAGCAGCTGGGCGACGACTGAAAAACTGTTTTTT. The V call is TRBV5-6, the J call TRBJ1-4, with D unclear. This CDR3 has 13 amino acids. The germline V gene encodes CDR1 SGHDT and CDR2 YYEEEE. Trimming took off 3 bases at V and 7 bases at J, with 10 bases between the two ends.

The rearrangement joins TRBV28 to TRBJ2-1; 11 positions agree with TRBD2. Germline loops: CDR1 MDHEN, CDR2 SYDVKM. After removal of 6 bases from V and 4 bases from J, the junction contained 8 bases not matched to a gene. The CDR3 is 16 residues long. This CDR3 reads CASSPPTSGDYNEQFF. The CDR3 nucleotides read TGTGCCAGCAGCCCCCCGACTAGCGGGGATTACAATGAGCAGTTCTTC.

V gene TRBV10-3 combines with J gene TRBJ2-2; D perhaps matches TRBD1 (8 bases). Germline CDR1 is ENHRY and CDR2 is SYGVKD. The CDR3 has 16 residues. V dropped 6 bases and J dropped 4 bases, with 18 bases sitting between them. This chain's CDR3 is CAIRKGGTGPTGELFF. The CDR3 DNA reads TGTGCCATCAGAAAGGGGGGGACAGGCCCCACCGGGGAGCTGTTTTTT.

The chain links TRBV6-5 to TRBJ1-5, with D hard to call. Per germline, CDR1 MNHEY and CDR2 SVGAGI. The CDR3 consists of 13 residues. V lost 6 bases, J lost 5 bases, and 11 bases lay in between. CDR3 sequence reads: CASRRSSDQPQHF. The DNA for the CDR3 is TGTGCCAGCAGGAGATCGTCTGATCAGCCCCAGCATTTT.

On this clone: At one end the junction does not follow the germline gene, possibly because of a read error. This sequence joins TRBV4-1 and TRBJ1-1, with 8 bases identical to TRBD1. In germline, CDR1 is MGHRA, CDR2 YSYEKL. The CDR3 loop spans 14 amino acids. The CDR3 nucleotides are TGCGCCAGCAGCTTACAGGGGGATGGCACTGAAACTTTCTTT. Residues: CASSLQGDGTETFF.

This sequence joins TRBV28 and TRBJ2-1; tentative D call: TRBD2 (6 bases). The CDR3 is 15 amino acids. Looked up from germline, CDR1 is MDHEN and CDR2 is SYDVKM. Trimming shortened V by 1 base and J by 5 bases, and 12 bases separated the two germline ends. The chain's CDR3 is CASSLLGLLNNEQFF. CDR3 DNA sequence: TGTGCCAGCAGTTTATTGGGACTCCTTAACAATGAGCAGTTCTTC.

The chain joins TRBV18 to TRBJ1-1; possible D gene TRBD1, 5 bases. Germline V CDR1 and CDR2: KGHSH, LQKENI. The CDR3 consists of 12 residues. V lost 3 bases and J lost 6, with 8 bases in between. CDR3 coding DNA: TGTGCCAGCTCACCCGGGGGGGCTGAAGCTTTCTTT. Its protein is CASSPGGAEAFF.

V gene TRBV7-8 combines with J gene TRBJ2-5; D is possibly TRBD2 (6 bases). The germline CDR1 and CDR2 sequences are SGHVS and FQNEAQ. This CDR3 is 14 amino acids long. V was cut by 3 bases and J by 4 bases, with 12 bases left in between. For the CDR3, the DNA is TGTGCCAGCAGCTTCTTACCCGGGGGAGAGACCCAGTACTTC. Translating it yields CASSFLPGGETQYF.

The chain recombines TRBV5-4 with TRBJ1-2, with 11 bases aligning to TRBD1. Trimming took 4 bases from V and 4 from J; bases not matched to a gene: 12. CDR1 is SGHNT, CDR2 YYREEE, per germline (reference sequence). This CDR3 is built from 17 residues. CDR3: CASSPGQGAYGVYGYTF. DNA of the CDR3: TGTGCCAGCAGCCCCGGACAGGGGGCTTATGGGGTCTATGGCTACACCTTC.

This chain links TRBV7-2 with TRBJ2-4, with D hard to call. The CDR3 covers 14 residues. Germline V gene lookup returns CDR1 SGHTA and CDR2 FQGNSA. V was pared by 5 bases and J by 0 bases, with 8 bases between. For the CDR3, the DNA is TGTGCCAGCAGCCAGTTAGCAGCCAAAAACATTCAGTACTTC. Translation: CASSQLAAKNIQYF.

The rearrangement joins TRBV9 to TRBJ2-1; 12 nucleotides match TRBD2. The CDR3 loop spans 18 amino acids. The V segment lost 3 bases and the J segment 8 bases; nucleotides outside the gene matches: 15. Germline V lookup: CDR1 SGDLS, CDR2 YYNGEE. The CDR3 coding sequence is TGTGCCAGCAGCGCAGCAAAAACCCTAGCGGGGGGGCACCATGAGCAGTTCTTC. Protein: CASSAAKTLAGGHHEQFF.

This rearrangement joins TRBV19 to TRBJ2-1, with D perhaps TRBD2 (6 bases). Between the trimmed V and J ends, which lost 4 bases and 0 bases, there was a span of 10 bases. The length of the CDR3 is 15 residues. From germline, CDR1 is LNHDA and CDR2 SQIVND (reference sequence). The CDR3 here is CASSKRGISYNEQFF. The DNA of the CDR3 is TGTGCCAGTAGTAAGCGCGGGATCTCCTACAATGAGCAGTTCTTC.

The chain has TRBV4-1 and TRBJ2-5; 7 bases are shared with TRBD2. The germline gives CDR1 MGHRA, CDR2 YSYEKL. V dropped 3 bases and J dropped 0; count of bases not matched to a gene: 10. This CDR3 comprises 17 residues. CDR3 sequence (DNA): TGCGCCAGCAGCCAGGTACTAGCGCGAACCTACCAAGAGACCCAGTACTTC. Amino acids: CASSQVLARTYQETQYF.

The J gene is TRBJ2-7, the V gene TRBV21-1; the table's TRBD1 call for D was not verified on the DNA. TRBV21-1 is designated a pseudogene. The CDR3 spans 15 residues. The CDR3 DNA follows: TGTGCCAGCAACCCAAGCCTTGACAGAGCCTACGAGCAGTACTTC. Its translation is CASNPSLDRAYEQYF.

The chain links TRBV5-1 to TRBJ2-5; a possible D gene is TRBD1 (7 bases). From germline, CDR1 is SGHRS and CDR2 YFSETQ. This CDR3 contains 14 residues. With 1 base removed from V and 5 bases from J, the gap between germline ends came to 12 bases. CDR3 region: CASSLFAGGETQYF. In nucleotides, the CDR3 is TGCGCCAGCAGCTTGTTTGCAGGGGGGGAGACCCAGTACTTC.

The chain employs TRBV6-6 and TRBJ1-1; 8 nucleotides align to TRBD1. Per germline, CDR1 MNHNY and CDR2 SVGAGI (reference sequence). After removal of 3 bases from V and 4 bases from J, the junction contained 4 bases not matched to a gene. This CDR3 contains 14 residues. CDR3 sequence (DNA): TGTGCCAGCAGTTATACAGGGGGAAGCACTGAAGCTTTCTTT. As protein: CASSYTGGSTEAFF.

The chain recombines TRBV11-2 with TRBJ1-2; 7 positions agree with TRBD1. V lost 1 base and J lost 6; bases outside the gene matches: 8. Germline-derived CDR1 and CDR2 are SGHAT and FQNNGV. This CDR3 region has 15 residues. The CDR3 sequence: CASSLVVDRDNGYTF. The CDR3 bases are TGTGCCAGCAGCTTAGTGGTAGACAGGGATAATGGCTACACCTTC.

Here the CDR3 DNA reads TGCGCCAGCAGCCCCAGGACAGGTACGCAGAACACTGAAGCTTTCTTT. It encodes CASSPRTGTQNTEAFF. V gene TRBV4-1 combines with J gene TRBJ1-1; 7 bases fit TRBD1. The germline CDR1 and CDR2 sequences are MGHRA and YSYEKL. There are 16 residues in the CDR3. After removal of 4 bases from V and 1 base from J, the junction contained 9 bases not matched to a gene.

This chain uses TRBV27 with TRBJ1-1; D is possibly TRBD1 (5 bases). The germline V and J ends were trimmed by 6 bases and 6 bases, with 8 bases remaining between them. The CDR3 has 11 residues. CDR1 is MNHEY, CDR2 SMNVEV, per germline (reference sequence). CDR3 nucleotides: TGTGCCAGCAGAACAGGTCCTGAAGCTTTCTTT. Translated, it gives CASRTGPEAFF.

The genes are TRBV27 and TRBJ2-5; 11 bases align to TRBD1. Trimming took 6 bases from V and 7 from J; bases not matched to a gene: 4. This CDR3 has 13 residues. CDR1 and CDR2 (germline): MNHEY, SMNVEV (reference sequence). CDR3 in amino acids: CASRGTGGWTQYF. The CDR3, as DNA: TGTGCCAGCAGGGGGACAGGGGGTTGGACCCAGTACTTC.

The V call is TRBV30, the J call TRBJ1-4; the D gene is possibly TRBD1 (6 bases). The V gene's germline CDR1 is GTSNPN and CDR2 SVGIG (reference sequence). This CDR3 contains 13 residues. Trimming pared 4 bases from V and 4 bases from J, leaving 10 bases between. The CDR3 reads CAWTRQDNEKLFF. CDR3 DNA: TGTGCCTGGACACGACAGGATAATGAAAAACTGTTTTTT.

The chain employs TRBV6-1 and TRBJ1-5; the D gene is possibly TRBD1 (6 bases). Germline assignment: CDR1 MNHNS and CDR2 SASEGT. CDR3 length equals 15 residues. Trimming stripped 1 base from V and 7 bases from J, with 14 bases between. CDR3 loop: CASSEEGRGGQPQHF. CDR3 DNA sequence: TGTGCCAGCAGTGAAGAGGGCAGGGGAGGGCAGCCCCAGCATTTT.